The 21 T cell receptor beta chains listed next were all sequenced from one sample in a study of molecular identifiers for immune sequencing clone quantification. TCRdb recomputed calls from the PCR reads with MiXCR, one row per CDR3 protein. Among 460,000 or so distinct CDR3 sequences listed, about a fifth were seen once. The sample comprised naive CD8+ T cells from blood, with Jurkat cell RNA spiked in. Subset given: FACS-sorted CD8+CD4-CCR7+CD45RA+ naive T cells. The receptors shown here come from a human donor in good health. Some libraries in this study had Jurkat cell RNA spiked in.

A single count supports this clonotype. V and J are TRBV29-1 and TRBJ2-1; 11 bases agree with TRBD2. In germline, CDR1 is SQVTM, CDR2 ANQGSEA. Losses at the gene ends were 6 bases for V and 2 bases for J; bases not matched to a gene: 9. CDR3 length: 16 residues. The CDR3 bases are TGCAGCGTGCTGGAGGGGACTAGCGGACCCTACAATGAGCAGTTCTTC. Translated: CSVLEGTSGPYNEQFF.

This clonotype was observed many times. The chain couples TRBV7-9 to TRBJ1-5; 7 positions agree with TRBD1. Trimming at V came to 1 base and at J to 5 bases, leaving 2 bases not matched to a gene. Germline CDR1 and CDR2: SEHNR and FQNEAQ (reference sequence). The CDR3 is made up of 14 amino acids. CDR3 in amino acids: CASSLGQGHQPQHF. CDR3 coding DNA: TGTGCCAGCAGCTTAGGACAGGGCCATCAGCCCCAGCATTTT. Together with reference TRBV7-9 and TRBJ1-5, the CDR3 gives the full variable domain: DTGVSQNPRHKITKRGQNVTFRCDPISEHNRLYWYRQTLGQGPEFLTYFQNEAQLEKSRLLSDRFSAERPKGSFSTLEIQRTEQGDSAMYLCASSLGQGHQPQHFGDGTRLSIL.

In its sample, this clonotype was seen many times. The chain employs TRBV5-5 and TRBJ2-3; 16 bases align to TRBD2. J gave up 2 bases and V 3 bases, and 6 bases lay outside the gene matches. Germline V gene lookup returns CDR1 SGHKS and CDR2 YYEKEE (reference sequence). This CDR3 is built from 18 residues. CDR3 DNA: TGTGCCAGCAGCTCGGGACTAGCGGGAGGGGTACCCACAGATACGCAGTATTTT. Encoded protein: CASSSGLAGGVPTDTQYF.

Turning to this clonotype: This may be a read error: a much more frequent sequence differs by one nucleotide. This chain joins TRBV7-9 and TRBJ2-3, with D tentatively TRBD2 (6 bases). This CDR3 is 15 amino acids long. Germline V gene sequence: CDR1 SEHNR, CDR2 FQNEAQ (reference sequence). The CDR3 region is CACSPPSGSADTQYF. The CDR3 DNA sequence: TGTGCCTGCAGCCCGCCCTCCGGGAGCGCAGATACGCAGTATTTT.

This clonotype has a handful of counts. The CDR3 nucleotides are TGTGCCAGCAGTGATAGGACTTACTCCTACAATGAGCAGTTCTTC. Translation: CASSDRTYSYNEQFF. The chain is built from TRBV2 and TRBJ2-1; TRBD2 might be the D (5 bases). Per germline, CDR1 SNHLY and CDR2 FYNNEI. The CDR3 contains 15 residues. The V and J ends lost 3 bases and 0 bases respectively, with 9 bases between them. The variable domain in full, completed from reference TRBV2 and TRBJ2-1, reads EPEVTQTPSHQVTQMGQEVILRCVPISNHLYFYWYRQILGQKVEFLVSFYNNEISEKSEIFDDQFSVERPDGSNFTLKIRSTKLEDSAMYFCASSDRTYSYNEQFFGPGTRLTVL.

The rearrangement uses TRBV24-1 and TRBJ1-5; tentatively, D is TRBD1 (6 bases). Germline V gene lookup returns CDR1 KGHDR and CDR2 SFDVKD. The CDR3 consists of 14 residues. Trimming took off 8 bases at V and 7 bases at J, with 17 bases between the two ends. The CDR3 coding sequence is TGTGCCACCATATGGGCAGTGACAGGACAGCCCCAGCATTTT. It translates to CATIWAVTGQPQHF.

Of note for this clonotype: This could be a read error, since a much larger clone is one nucleotide away. Here the CDR3 DNA reads TGTGCCAGCAGCAGTACCCCAAAAATCACAGATATGCAGTATTTT. Amino acid sequence: CASSSTPKITDMQYF. The V and J genes are TRBV6-6 and TRBJ2-3; D gene uncertain. This CDR3 contains 15 residues. Germline V gene sequence: CDR1 MNHNY, CDR2 SVGAGI (reference sequence).

This chain links TRBV9 with TRBJ1-2; unclear D gene. The V end was cut by 5 bases, the J end by 6 bases, with 8 bases between. Germline CDR1 reads SGDLS; CDR2 reads YYNGEE. This CDR3 comprises 11 residues. In nucleotides, the CDR3 is TGTGCCAGCAGTAATAGTAATGGCTACACCTTC. Amino acids: CASSNSNGYTF.

This clonotype was found a few times. The chain uses TRBV27 and TRBJ2-7; D unclear. Germline CDR1 and CDR2: MNHEY and SMNVEV (reference sequence). The CDR3 loop spans 11 amino acids. V was cut by 5 bases and J by 2 bases, with 4 bases left in between. CDR3 residues: CASSVPYEQYF. The CDR3 nucleotides read TGTGCCAGCAGTGTACCCTACGAGCAGTACTTC.

This clonotype has a count of ten or more. V and J are TRBV6-5 and TRBJ1-5; maybe TRBD1 (5 bases). Trimming left V 6 bases short and J 0 bases short, with 12 bases between. Germline V gene sequence: CDR1 MNHEY, CDR2 SVGAGI. CDR3 length: 15 amino acids. The CDR3: CASSPTVPSNQPQHF. The CDR3, as DNA: TGTGCCAGCAGCCCGACAGTTCCTAGCAATCAGCCCCAGCATTTT.

Comments on this clonotype: A read error may be the cause here, since a much bigger clone is one base away. J is TRBJ2-5 and V is TRBV7-9; TRBD1 matches 7 bases. The V and J ends lost 4 bases and 9 bases, in that order; junction bases with no gene match: 14. Germline CDR1 is SEHNR and CDR2 is FQNEAQ (reference sequence). This CDR3 region has 15 residues. The CDR3 sequence: CASSSGQEIRWAQYF. CDR3 bases: TGTGCCAGCAGCTCAGGACAGGAGATACGTTGGGCCCAGTACTTC. The full variable domain, rest sourced from reference TRBV7-9 and TRBJ2-5, is DTGVSQNPRHKITKRGQNVTFRCDPISEHNRLYWYRQTLGQGPEFLTYFQNEAQLEKSRLLSDRFSAERPKGSFSTLEIQRTEQGDSAMYLCASSSGQEIRWAQYFGPGTRLLVL.

This clonotype was observed many times. This chain connects TRBV20-1 to TRBJ2-3; D is perhaps TRBD1 (6 bases). The ends were cut back, 5 bases at V and 4 bases at J, with 19 bases in the middle. The CDR3 is 15 amino acids. CDR1 is DFQATT and CDR2 is SNEGSKA in the germline V gene (reference sequence). CDR3 coding DNA: TGCAGTGCTTGGAGTCGTCAGGGGCCCGCAGATACGCAGTATTTT. Protein: CSAWSRQGPADTQYF.

A word on this clonotype: This may come from a read error, since a much larger clone is one base off. The chain couples TRBV5-1 to TRBJ2-3; TRBD2 might be the D (6 bases). Germline CDR1 and CDR2: SGHRS and YFSETQ. Trimming took off 0 bases at V and 4 bases at J, with 15 bases between the two ends. This CDR3 region has 16 residues. The CDR3 loop is CASSLETGRSADTQYF. CDR3 sequence (DNA): TGCGCCAGCAGCTTGGAGACCGGGAGAAGTGCAGATACGCAGTATTTT.

This clonotype was picked up many times. The chain uses TRBV6-2 or TRBV6-3 and TRBJ2-3, with 9 bases lining up with TRBD2. CDR3 length equals 13 residues. Germline CDR1 and CDR2: MNHEY and SVGEGT. The J segment lost 9 bases and the V segment lost 4 bases, leaving 5 bases of the junction unmatched. CDR3 loop: CASSLAGEVTQYF. DNA for the CDR3: TGTGCCAGCAGTTTAGCGGGGGAAGTCACGCAGTATTTT.

This clonotype was seen ten or more times. This rearrangement joins TRBV9 to TRBJ1-2; D is ambiguous. Germline CDR1 is SGDLS and CDR2 is YYNGEE. CDR3 size: 15 residues. V lost 0 bases and J 0 bases, leaving 9 bases between the germline ends. The CDR3 nucleotides are TGTGCCAGCAGCGTAGAAACCACTACTAACTATGGCTACACCTTC. This codes for CASSVETTTNYGYTF. Supplemented by reference TRBV9 and TRBJ1-2, the full variable domain reads DSGVTQTPKHLITATGQRVTLRCSPRSGDLSVYWYQQSLDQGLQFLIQYYNGEERAKGNILERFSAQQFPDLHSELNLSSLELGDSALYFCASSVETTTNYGYTFGSGTRLTVV.

This clonotype was picked up many times. The rearrangement uses TRBV5-1 and TRBJ1-1, with a tentative D call TRBD1 (6 bases). The V end lost 2 bases, the J end lost 7 bases, and 12 bases lay between the germline ends. The CDR3 has 13 residues. The germline CDR1 and CDR2 sequences are SGHRS and YFSETQ. The CDR3 sequence: CASSFTGSNEAFF. The CDR3 nucleotides read TGCGCCAGCAGCTTTACAGGGTCGAATGAAGCTTTCTTT.

This clonotype was counted at least ten times. The gene calls are TRBV24-1 and TRBJ2-3; 11 positions agree with TRBD2. Trimming cost V 3 bases and J 4 bases; bases outside gene matches: 2. Germline V gene lookup returns CDR1 KGHDR and CDR2 SFDVKD. CDR3 length equals 15 residues. This CDR3 reads CATSDTSGGPDTQYF. CDR3 coding DNA: TGTGCCACCAGTGATACTAGCGGGGGCCCAGATACGCAGTATTTT.

This clonotype turned up a few times. The V and J genes are TRBV4-2 and TRBJ2-3; 10 nucleotides agree with TRBD2. The J segment lost 2 bases and the V segment lost 3 bases, leaving 8 bases of the junction unmatched. This CDR3 spans 17 amino acids. Germline CDR1 is LGHNA and CDR2 is YNFKEQ. The CDR3 coding sequence is TGTGCCAGCAGCCAGGCGGGACTAGCGTCACTCACAGATACGCAGTATTTT. Amino acid sequence: CASSQAGLASLTDTQYF.

This clonotype was detected ten times or more. V is TRBV7-2 and J is TRBJ2-6; D not certain. The length of the CDR3 is 15 residues. Trimming stripped 4 bases from V and 0 bases from J, with 7 bases between. Per the germline V gene, CDR1 is SGHTA and CDR2 is FQGNSA. The CDR3 here is CASSSGFSGANVLTF. The CDR3 nucleotides read TGTGCCAGCAGCTCAGGATTCTCTGGGGCCAACGTCCTGACTTTC.

As to this clonotype: This likely comes from a read error, as the CDR3 has no conserved phenylalanine or tryptophan at its end. The chain combines TRBV27 with TRBJ1-1, with 9 bases aligning to TRBD1. The CDR3 loop spans 15 amino acids. The germline gives CDR1 MNHEY, CDR2 SMNVEV (reference sequence). After removal of 6 bases from V and 5 bases from J, the junction contained 10 bases not matched to a gene. In nucleotides, the CDR3 is TGTGCCAGCAGCTTCGGGACAGGGTCGTGGACTGAAGCTTTCCTT. It is translated as CASSFGTGSWTEAFL.

This clonotype was counted a few times. The V and J genes are TRBV2 and TRBJ1-3; no clear D gene. This CDR3 has 15 amino acids. The V end was cut by 10 bases, the J end by 0 bases, with 16 bases between. The germline CDR1 and CDR2 sequences are SNHLY and FYNNEI. The CDR3: CATQVNPSSGNTIYF. DNA for the CDR3: TGTGCCACCCAGGTGAATCCTAGCTCTGGAAACACCATATATTTT.